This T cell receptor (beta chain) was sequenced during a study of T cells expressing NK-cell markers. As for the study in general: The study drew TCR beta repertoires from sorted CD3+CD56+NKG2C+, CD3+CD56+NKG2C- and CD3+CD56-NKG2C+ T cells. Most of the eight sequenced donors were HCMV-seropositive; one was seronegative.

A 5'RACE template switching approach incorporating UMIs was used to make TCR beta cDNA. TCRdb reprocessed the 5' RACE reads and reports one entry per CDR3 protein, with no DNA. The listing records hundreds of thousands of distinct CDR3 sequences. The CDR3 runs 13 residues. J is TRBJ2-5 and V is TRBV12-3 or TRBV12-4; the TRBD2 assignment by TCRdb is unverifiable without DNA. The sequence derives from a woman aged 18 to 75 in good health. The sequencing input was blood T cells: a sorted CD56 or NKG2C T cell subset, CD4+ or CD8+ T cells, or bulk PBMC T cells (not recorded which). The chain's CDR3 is CASSLMRGETQYF.